These T cell receptor beta chains were read from a single sample in a study of blood T cell repertoires in COVID-19. TCRdb's copy holds only in-frame clones and misses some; the assay was immunoSEQ multiplex PCR. Of under 400,000 clones listed, 70% to 90% were seen once; the top ten hold around 1.9%. The sample was PBMCs or T cells enriched from blood (not recorded which). These receptors were obtained from a middle-aged man in a cohort exposed to, infected with or recovered from COVID-19 (not recorded which). The CDR3 runs from the conserved cysteine through the conserved F or W. Fields, in order: clone size, D gene, V gene, CDR3 length, J gene, CDR3 protein, CDR3 DNA. A D gene is named only where the DNA matches it firmly. Rows give clone size only sometimes, using once, few, many, or a class for an expanded clone.

clone_size: -; d_call: -; v_call: TRBV19; cdr3_length: 15; j_call: TRBJ1-2; cdr3_aa: CASSIDIGGAYGYTF; cdr3_nt: TGTGCCAGTAGTATTGACATAGGGGGAGCCTATGGCTACACCTTC
clone_size: -; d_call: -; v_call: TRBV6-5; cdr3_length: 15; j_call: TRBJ2-7; cdr3_aa: CASSIVLEGGYEQYF; cdr3_nt: TGTGCCAGCTCGATCGTTTTGGAGGGTGGTTACGAGCAGTACTTC
clone_size: few; d_call: TRBD2; v_call: TRBV15; cdr3_length: 13; j_call: TRBJ2-2; cdr3_aa: CAVSGSWTGELFF; cdr3_nt: TGTGCCGTCAGCGGGAGTTGGACCGGGGAGCTGTTTTTT
clone_size: -; d_call: -; v_call: TRBV18; cdr3_length: 15; j_call: TRBJ2-1; cdr3_aa: CASSPDWSSYNEQFF; cdr3_nt: TGTGCCAGCTCACCAGACTGGAGCTCCTACAATGAGCAGTTCTTC
clone_size: few; d_call: TRBD2; v_call: TRBV7-2; cdr3_length: 18; j_call: TRBJ2-7; cdr3_aa: CASSPRGLGAGGSYEQYF; cdr3_nt: TGTGCCAGCAGCCCAAGGGGTCTAGGTGCGGGAGGTAGCTACGAGCAGTACTTC
clone_size: -; d_call: TRBD1; v_call: TRBV19; cdr3_length: 17; j_call: TRBJ1-2; cdr3_aa: CASSIWSGGSTNYGYTF; cdr3_nt: TGTGCCAGTAGTATTTGGTCAGGGGGCTCGACTAACTATGGCTACACCTTC
clone_size: -; d_call: -; v_call: TRBV7-8; cdr3_length: 15; j_call: TRBJ1-5; cdr3_aa: CASSLARTTNQPQHF; cdr3_nt: TGTGCCAGCAGCTTAGCCAGGACAACCAATCAGCCCCAGCATTTT
clone_size: -; d_call: TRBD2; v_call: TRBV11-3; cdr3_length: 16; j_call: TRBJ2-2; cdr3_aa: CASRKIAGDITGEPFF; cdr3_nt: TGTGCCAGCAGAAAAATAGCGGGAGATATCACCGGGGAGCCGTTTTTT
clone_size: -; d_call: TRBD2; v_call: TRBV11-3; cdr3_length: 15; j_call: TRBJ2-1; cdr3_aa: CASSLGGAGGNEQFF; cdr3_nt: TGTGCCAGCAGCTTAGGCGGCGCGGGAGGGAATGAGCAGTTCTTC
clone_size: -; d_call: -; v_call: TRBV9; cdr3_length: 16; j_call: TRBJ2-1; cdr3_aa: CASSVGVGSSYNEQFF; cdr3_nt: TGTGCCAGCAGCGTAGGTGTCGGGAGCTCCTACAATGAGCAGTTCTTC
clone_size: -; d_call: -; v_call: TRBV14; cdr3_length: 15; j_call: TRBJ1-4; cdr3_aa: CASSQERRTNEKLFF; cdr3_nt: TGTGCCAGCAGCCAAGAACGTCGGACTAATGAAAAACTGTTTTTT
clone_size: -; d_call: -; v_call: TRBV19; cdr3_length: 13; j_call: TRBJ1-1; cdr3_aa: CATSLDRNTEAFF; cdr3_nt: TGTGCCACCTCGCTTGACAGAAACACTGAAGCTTTCTTT
clone_size: -; d_call: TRBD1; v_call: TRBV5-4; cdr3_length: 15; j_call: TRBJ1-4; cdr3_aa: CASSSQGTPNEKLFF; cdr3_nt: TGTGCCAGCAGCTCACAGGGGACGCCTAATGAAAAACTGTTTTTT
clone_size: -; d_call: -; v_call: TRBV18; cdr3_length: 14; j_call: TRBJ2-7; cdr3_aa: CASSPGTTSYEQYF; cdr3_nt: TGTGCCAGCTCCCCCGGGACAACTTCCTACGAGCAGTACTTC
clone_size: -; d_call: -; v_call: TRBV29-1; cdr3_length: 15; j_call: TRBJ2-4; cdr3_aa: CSVVGFGLAKNIQYF; cdr3_nt: TGCAGCGTTGTGGGGTTCGGACTAGCCAAAAACATTCAGTACTTC
clone_size: once; d_call: -; v_call: TRBV9; cdr3_length: 13; j_call: TRBJ2-7; cdr3_aa: CASSVAQDYEQYF; cdr3_nt: TGTGCCAGCAGCGTAGCACAGGACTACGAGCAGTACTTC
clone_size: -; d_call: -; v_call: TRBV5-1; cdr3_length: 12; j_call: TRBJ2-5; cdr3_aa: CASSVSQETQYF; cdr3_nt: TGCGCCAGCAGTGTCTCCCAAGAGACCCAGTACTTC
clone_size: -; d_call: -; v_call: TRBV25-1; cdr3_length: 14; j_call: TRBJ1-2; cdr3_aa: CASSGSGLNYGYTF; cdr3_nt: TGTGCCAGCAGTGGATCGGGACTCAACTATGGCTACACCTTC
clone_size: -; d_call: -; v_call: TRBV7-5; cdr3_length: 16; j_call: TRBJ2-2; cdr3_aa: CVRSLVPGRNTGELFF; cdr3_nt: TGTGTCAGAAGCTTAGTTCCTGGGAGGAACACCGGGGAGCTGTTTTTT
clone_size: -; d_call: TRBD1; v_call: TRBV2; cdr3_length: 13; j_call: TRBJ1-5; cdr3_aa: CASSRDREAPQHF; cdr3_nt: TGTGCCAGCAGCCGGGACAGGGAGGCGCCCCAGCATTTT
clone_size: -; d_call: TRBD2; v_call: TRBV2; cdr3_length: 16; j_call: TRBJ2-7; cdr3_aa: CASSERLASGSYEQYF; cdr3_nt: TGTGCCAGCAGTGAAAGGTTAGCTAGCGGTTCCTACGAGCAGTACTTC
clone_size: -; d_call: -; v_call: TRBV6-5; cdr3_length: 16; j_call: TRBJ1-1; cdr3_aa: CASSYRQGRGNTEAFF; cdr3_nt: TGTGCCAGCAGTTACCGTCAGGGGAGGGGGAACACTGAAGCTTTCTTT
clone_size: -; d_call: -; v_call: TRBV7-3; cdr3_length: 15; j_call: TRBJ1-6; cdr3_aa: CASSSTGQYNSPLHF; cdr3_nt: TGTGCCAGCAGCTCGACTGGACAGTATAATTCACCCCTCCACTTT
clone_size: -; d_call: -; v_call: TRBV18; cdr3_length: 13; j_call: TRBJ2-3; cdr3_aa: CASSQGGTDTQYF; cdr3_nt: TGTGCCAGCTCACAGGGGGGCACAGATACGCAGTATTTT
clone_size: -; d_call: -; v_call: TRBV9; cdr3_length: 16; j_call: TRBJ2-1; cdr3_aa: CASSVATGHTSNEQFF; cdr3_nt: TGTGCCAGCAGCGTAGCAACTGGACATACTTCCAATGAGCAGTTCTTC
clone_size: -; d_call: TRBD2; v_call: TRBV30; cdr3_length: 16; j_call: TRBJ2-7; cdr3_aa: CAWRAGTSGRIYEQYF; cdr3_nt: TGTGCCTGGAGAGCCGGGACTAGCGGGAGAATCTACGAGCAGTACTTC
clone_size: -; d_call: -; v_call: TRBV5-6; cdr3_length: 13; j_call: TRBJ2-7; cdr3_aa: CASSSLGSYEQYF; cdr3_nt: TGTGCCAGCAGCTCCCTAGGAAGCTACGAGCAGTACTTC
clone_size: once; d_call: -; v_call: TRBV2; cdr3_length: 15; j_call: TRBJ1-1; cdr3_aa: CASSEALGGVTEAFF; cdr3_nt: TGTGCCAGCAGTGAAGCCCTTGGGGGGGTCACTGAAGCTTTCTTT
clone_size: once; d_call: -; v_call: TRBV19; cdr3_length: 13; j_call: TRBJ2-7; cdr3_aa: CASRGGSSYEQYF; cdr3_nt: TGTGCCAGTAGGGGTGGGAGCTCCTACGAGCAGTACTTC
clone_size: -; d_call: -; v_call: TRBV5-1; cdr3_length: 12; j_call: TRBJ1-2; cdr3_aa: CASGGGNYGYTF; cdr3_nt: TGCGCCAGCGGCGGGGGTAACTATGGCTACACCTTC
clone_size: -; d_call: -; v_call: TRBV5-5; cdr3_length: 14; j_call: TRBJ1-3; cdr3_aa: CASSPGGIRDTIYF; cdr3_nt: TGTGCCAGCAGCCCCGGGGGGATTCGGGACACCATATATTTT
clone_size: -; d_call: -; v_call: TRBV5-1; cdr3_length: 19; j_call: TRBJ2-6; cdr3_aa: CASSLGAGRSDSGANVLTF; cdr3_nt: TGCGCCAGCAGCTTGGGGGCGGGCAGGTCTGACTCTGGGGCCAACGTCCTGACTTTC
clone_size: -; d_call: -; v_call: TRBV27; cdr3_length: 14; j_call: TRBJ2-2; cdr3_aa: CASSLRLMTGELFF; cdr3_nt: TGTGCCAGCAGTTTGCGACTCATGACCGGGGAGCTGTTTTTT
clone_size: -; d_call: -; v_call: TRBV3-1/TRBV3-2; cdr3_length: 14; j_call: TRBJ2-7; cdr3_aa: CASSLQGLDYEQYF; cdr3_nt: TGTGCCAGCAGCCTACAGGGTCTTGACTACGAGCAGTACTTC
clone_size: once; d_call: -; v_call: TRBV24-1; cdr3_length: 13; j_call: TRBJ2-2; cdr3_aa: CATKNRETGELFF; cdr3_nt: TGTGCCACCAAAAACAGGGAGACCGGGGAGCTGTTTTTT
clone_size: -; d_call: TRBD2; v_call: TRBV2; cdr3_length: 15; j_call: TRBJ2-4; cdr3_aa: CASSVIAGGGNIQYF; cdr3_nt: TGTGCCAGCAGTGTAATAGCGGGAGGCGGCAACATTCAGTACTTC
clone_size: -; d_call: -; v_call: TRBV28; cdr3_length: 12; j_call: TRBJ2-2; cdr3_aa: CAGQRNTGELFF; cdr3_nt: TGTGCCGGACAGAGGAACACCGGGGAGCTGTTTTTT
clone_size: -; d_call: TRBD1; v_call: TRBV6-6; cdr3_length: 15; j_call: TRBJ1-6; cdr3_aa: CASSKDRDRVSPLHF; cdr3_nt: TGTGCCAGCAGCAAGGACCGGGACAGGGTATCACCCCTCCACTTT
clone_size: -; d_call: -; v_call: TRBV27; cdr3_length: 14; j_call: TRBJ2-1; cdr3_aa: CASSQAATYNEQFF; cdr3_nt: TGTGCCAGCAGCCAAGCGGCCACATACAATGAGCAGTTCTTC
clone_size: -; d_call: -; v_call: TRBV19; cdr3_length: 14; j_call: TRBJ1-3; cdr3_aa: CASSIRGSGNTIYF; cdr3_nt: TGTGCCAGTAGTATAAGAGGCTCTGGAAACACCATATATTTT
clone_size: -; d_call: -; v_call: TRBV5-6; cdr3_length: 16; j_call: TRBJ2-1; cdr3_aa: CASSLAGQRVVNEQFF; cdr3_nt: TGTGCCAGCAGCTTGGCGGGCCAGAGGGTAGTTAATGAGCAGTTCTTC
clone_size: -; d_call: TRBD1; v_call: TRBV5-1; cdr3_length: 15; j_call: TRBJ1-1; cdr3_aa: CASSYWDRPNTEAFF; cdr3_nt: TGCGCCAGCAGCTACTGGGACAGGCCGAACACTGAAGCTTTCTTT
clone_size: -; d_call: TRBD1; v_call: TRBV3-1/TRBV3-2; cdr3_length: 15; j_call: TRBJ1-6; cdr3_aa: CASSLSGTANSPLHF; cdr3_nt: TGTGCCAGCAGCCTCTCCGGGACAGCTAATTCACCCCTCCACTTT
clone_size: -; d_call: -; v_call: TRBV1; cdr3_length: 14; j_call: TRBJ1-2; cdr3_aa: CTSVSGTEFYGYTF; cdr3_nt: TGCACCAGCGTTTCCGGGACAGAATTCTATGGCTACACCTTC
clone_size: once; d_call: -; v_call: TRBV3-1/TRBV3-2; cdr3_length: 15; j_call: TRBJ2-5; cdr3_aa: CASSHGREAQETQYF; cdr3_nt: TGTGCCAGCAGCCATGGAAGGGAGGCACAAGAGACCCAGTACTTC
clone_size: once; d_call: -; v_call: TRBV21-1; cdr3_length: 14; j_call: TRBJ1-1; cdr3_aa: CASSKLIGGGEAFF; cdr3_nt: TGTGCCAGCAGCAAATTAATCGGGGGGGGTGAAGCTTTCTTT
clone_size: -; d_call: TRBD2; v_call: TRBV7-9; cdr3_length: 16; j_call: TRBJ2-3; cdr3_aa: CASSSGEGTSTDTQYF; cdr3_nt: TGTGCCAGCAGCAGTGGGGAGGGAACTAGCACAGATACGCAGTATTTT
clone_size: -; d_call: -; v_call: TRBV5-4; cdr3_length: 16; j_call: TRBJ2-5; cdr3_aa: CASSLDGARASETQYF; cdr3_nt: TGTGCCAGCAGCTTGGACGGCGCCAGGGCTTCGGAGACCCAGTACTTC
clone_size: -; d_call: TRBD2; v_call: TRBV27; cdr3_length: 14; j_call: TRBJ2-7; cdr3_aa: CASSRSGRIYEQYF; cdr3_nt: TGTGCCAGCAGTCGCAGCGGGAGGATTTATGAGCAGTACTTC
clone_size: -; d_call: -; v_call: TRBV10-1; cdr3_length: 15; j_call: TRBJ1-4; cdr3_aa: CASSESGRAREKLFF; cdr3_nt: TGCGCCAGCAGTGAGTCGGGCAGGGCTCGAGAAAAACTGTTTTTT
clone_size: -; d_call: -; v_call: TRBV9; cdr3_length: 14; j_call: TRBJ2-2; cdr3_aa: CASSVAAGPGELFF; cdr3_nt: TGTGCCAGCAGCGTAGCTGCGGGCCCCGGGGAGCTGTTTTTT
clone_size: few; d_call: TRBD2; v_call: TRBV30; cdr3_length: 14; j_call: TRBJ2-4; cdr3_aa: CASGGRALKNIQYF; cdr3_nt: TGTGCCTCGGGCGGGAGGGCCCTCAAAAACATTCAGTACTTC
clone_size: -; d_call: -; v_call: TRBV7-2; cdr3_length: 15; j_call: TRBJ1-2; cdr3_aa: CASSSVPGFNYGYTF; cdr3_nt: TGTGCCAGCAGCTCGGTCCCGGGATTTAACTATGGCTACACCTTC
clone_size: -; d_call: TRBD1; v_call: TRBV24-1; cdr3_length: 14; j_call: TRBJ1-5; cdr3_aa: CASQGQGGGQPQHF; cdr3_nt: TGTGCCTCGCAAGGACAGGGGGGAGGTCAGCCCCAGCATTTT
clone_size: -; d_call: TRBD1; v_call: TRBV18; cdr3_length: 15; j_call: TRBJ2-1; cdr3_aa: CASSAGTGSYNEQFF; cdr3_nt: TGTGCCAGCTCAGCCGGGACAGGGTCCTACAATGAGCAGTTCTTC
clone_size: -; d_call: TRBD1; v_call: TRBV25-1; cdr3_length: 15; j_call: TRBJ2-1; cdr3_aa: CASSELRGQDNEQFF; cdr3_nt: TGTGCCAGCAGTGAATTGAGGGGGCAGGACAATGAGCAGTTCTTC
clone_size: -; d_call: TRBD2; v_call: TRBV19; cdr3_length: 15; j_call: TRBJ2-1; cdr3_aa: CASRASGSFYNEQFF; cdr3_nt: TGTGCCAGTAGAGCTAGCGGGAGCTTCTACAATGAGCAGTTCTTC
clone_size: -; d_call: TRBD1; v_call: TRBV6-2/TRBV6-3; cdr3_length: 16; j_call: TRBJ2-3; cdr3_aa: CASRYSGTGSTDTQYF; cdr3_nt: TGTGCCAGCAGGTACTCAGGGACAGGGAGCACAGATACGCAGTATTTT
clone_size: -; d_call: -; v_call: TRBV19; cdr3_length: 13; j_call: TRBJ1-5; cdr3_aa: CASSRQLAQPQHF; cdr3_nt: TGTGCCAGTTCCCGACAGCTCGCTCAGCCCCAGCATTTT
clone_size: -; d_call: TRBD1; v_call: TRBV18; cdr3_length: 15; j_call: TRBJ1-2; cdr3_aa: CASSRTSGTDLGYTF; cdr3_nt: TGTGCCAGCTCACGTACCTCCGGGACAGACCTGGGCTACACCTTC